This T cell receptor (beta chain) was profiled in a study of blood T cells in healthy people across ages. This CDR3 contains 11 residues. Germline values: CDR1 GTSNPN, CDR2 SVGIG (reference sequence). V was pared by 7 bases and J by 5 bases, with 11 bases between. This clonotype was detected a few times. The use of a sample-barcoded 5' primer and a J-beta primer mix characterized a second PCR of roughly 6 to 11 cycles. TCRdb independently ran MiXCR on the 5' RACE reads; one entry per CDR3 protein. The sample carries hundreds of thousands of distinct CDR3 sequences, roughly 20% recorded once. Sequencing used blood. The V gene is TRBV30, the J gene TRBJ2-5; D is unresolved. The clonotype was recovered from a man in his 70s in good health. CDR3 sequence reads: CAYSGVETQYF. In DNA form, the CDR3 reads TGTGCCTACTCCGGCGTGGAGACCCAGTACTTC.